This T cell receptor (beta chain) was captured in a study of cytomegalovirus exposure and HLA in healthy donors. Findings and caveats of the study: Later analysis placed DRB1 highest and HLA-C lowest in TCR association rates, which differed by HLA locus. Of the V segments, some could not be distinguished, including TRBV6-2 and TRBV6-3, and were excluded.

PCR involved 60 Vbeta and 13 Jbeta primers. Profiled with immunoSEQ multiplex PCR; TCRdb holds only in-frame clones, not every one. This sample has a few hundred thousand clones, with about 74% found just once. Donors consisted of healthy bone marrow donors. Comments on this clone: Its antigen is not identified.

Germline CDR1 and CDR2: SGDLS and YYNGEE. CDR3 length: 16 amino acids. Trimming at V came to 4 bases and at J to 2 bases, leaving 8 bases not matched to a gene. The sequence derives from a woman in her thirties in good health and CMV-seronegative. V gene TRBV9 combines with J gene TRBJ2-3; the match to TRBD2 covers 9 bases. The sample comprised PBMCs. The chain's CDR3 is CASSLRGGGDTDTQYF. The CDR3, as DNA: TGTGCCAGCAGCCTCAGAGGCGGGGGGGACACAGATACGCAGTATTTT.